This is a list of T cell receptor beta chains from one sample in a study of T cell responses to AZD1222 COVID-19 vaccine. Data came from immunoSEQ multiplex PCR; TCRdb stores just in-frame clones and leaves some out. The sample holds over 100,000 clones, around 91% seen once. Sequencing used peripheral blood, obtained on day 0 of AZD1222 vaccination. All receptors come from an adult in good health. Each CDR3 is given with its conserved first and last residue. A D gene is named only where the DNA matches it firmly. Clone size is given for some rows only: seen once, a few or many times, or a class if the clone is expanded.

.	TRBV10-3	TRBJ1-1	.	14	TGTGCCATCAGTGACCGGGGAAGGGCCACTGAAGCTTTCTTT	CAISDRGRATEAFF
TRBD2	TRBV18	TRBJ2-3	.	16	TGTGCCAGCTCACTCGGGACTAGCGGGACCATGGATACGCAGTATTTT	CASSLGTSGTMDTQYF
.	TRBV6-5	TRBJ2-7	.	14	TGTGCCAGCAGTACCAGGACGGTTGGCTACGAGCAGTACTTC	CASSTRTVGYEQYF
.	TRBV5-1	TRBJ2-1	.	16	TGCGCCAGCAGCCGTACAGTTTTCGGAGCTTTCAATGAGCAGTTCTTC	CASSRTVFGAFNEQFF
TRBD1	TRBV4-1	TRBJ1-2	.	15	TGCGCCAGCAGCCAACCAACAGGGGGGGTGTGGGGCTACACCTTC	CASSQPTGGVWGYTF
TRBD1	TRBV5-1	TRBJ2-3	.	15	TGCGCCAGCAGCTTGACGGGACAGACGACAGATACGCAGTATTTT	CASSLTGQTTDTQYF
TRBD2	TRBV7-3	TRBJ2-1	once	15	TGTGCCAGCAGCCGGACTAGCGGGGGGGCGGTTGAGCAGTTCTTC	CASSRTSGGAVEQFF
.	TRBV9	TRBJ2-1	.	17	TGTGCCAGCAGCGTAGACTACCGGGACTTTAGCTACAATGAGCAGTTCTTC	CASSVDYRDFSYNEQFF
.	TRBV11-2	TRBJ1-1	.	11	TGTGCCAGCAGCTTAGGGGGAAAAGCTTTCTTT	CASSLGGKAFF
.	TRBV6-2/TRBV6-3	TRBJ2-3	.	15	TGTGCCAGCAGTTACTCGACCGGTGAGACGGATACGCAGTATTTT	CASSYSTGETDTQYF